One and the same sample provided the 26 T cell receptor beta chains below, sequenced in a study of OX40 agonist ivuxolimab in advanced cancers. The data were produced by immunoSEQ multiplex PCR, yet TCRdb's version contains in-frame clones alone and is incomplete. This sample has tens of thousands of clones; about three quarters occur once, and the top ten carry around 15%. Material: CD4+ or CD8+ T cells sorted from blood, obtained in a trial of the OX40 agonist ivuxolimab. The source of these receptors is an adult with an advanced solid tumor such as melanoma, head and neck, liver or kidney cancer.

The rearrangement links TRBV7-8 to TRBJ1-1, with 8 bases matching TRBD1. Per germline, CDR1 SGHVS and CDR2 FQNEAQ. Unmatched junction bases numbered 11, after V lost 4 bases and J lost 4 bases. This CDR3 has 16 amino acids. This CDR3 is CASSSTDREGGTEAFF. The CDR3 nucleotides are TGTGCCAGCAGCTCCACGGACAGGGAAGGAGGCACTGAAGCTTTCTTT.

The chain recombines TRBV9 with TRBJ1-5; D is unclear. This CDR3 region has 16 residues. V lost 0 bases and J lost 2, with 12 bases in between. Germline V gene sequence: CDR1 SGDLS, CDR2 YYNGEE. CDR3 region: CASSVGPGMGNQPQHF. Here the CDR3 DNA reads TGTGCCAGCAGCGTAGGCCCGGGTATGGGCAATCAGCCCCAGCATTTT.

The V gene is TRBV15, the J gene TRBJ2-7; 10 nucleotides agree with TRBD1. V was pared by 2 bases and J by 6 bases, with 7 bases of the junction left unmatched. The CDR3 runs to 15 residues. Germline CDR1 LNHNV, CDR2 YYDKDF (reference sequence). CDR3 nucleotides: TGTGCCACCAGCAGACCGGGACAGGGGCGGCTCGAGCAGTACTTC. This codes for CATSRPGQGRLEQYF.

J is TRBJ2-7 and V is TRBV5-6, with no clear D. The length of the CDR3 is 11 residues. V dropped 0 bases and J dropped 6 bases, with 4 bases sitting between them. Looked up from germline, CDR1 is SGHDT and CDR2 is YYEEEE. CDR3 coding DNA: TGTGCCAGCAGCTTGGGGGCCGAGCAGTACTTC. Amino acid sequence: CASSLGAEQYF.

In this sample, this clone is medium-sized. This chain joins TRBV2 and TRBJ2-3; D ambiguous. The CDR3 consists of 13 residues. Germline V gives CDR1 SNHLY, CDR2 FYNNEI. V was cut by 6 bases and J by 3 bases, with 10 bases left in between. The chain's CDR3 is CASRLVQTDTQYF. CDR3 nucleotides: TGTGCCAGCAGACTCGTACAGACAGATACGCAGTATTTT.

This chain connects TRBV7-3 to TRBJ2-7, with TRBD1 matching over 9 bases. This CDR3 contains 17 residues. Germline assignment: CDR1 SGHTA and CDR2 FQGTGA. V shed 2 bases, J shed 2 bases, and the junction held 10 bases outside the gene matches. The CDR3 DNA reads as TGTGCCAGCAGCTTAGGCCTCCCGGACAGGGGAGCCTACGAGCAGTACTTC. It codes for CASSLGLPDRGAYEQYF.

The chain employs TRBV4-3 and TRBJ2-7, with 8 bases aligning to TRBD1. This CDR3 contains 15 residues. V lost 2 bases, J lost 5 bases, and 8 bases stayed unmatched. Germline assignment: CDR1 LGHNA and CDR2 YSLEER. CDR3 coding DNA: TGCGCCAGCAGCCAATTGACAGGGGTTCCCAACGAGCAGTACTTC. This sequence encodes CASSQLTGVPNEQYF.

The V and J genes are TRBV6-6 and TRBJ2-5; D uncertain. The length of the CDR3 is 13 residues. The V gene lost 2 bases and the J gene lost 3 bases, with 7 bases spanning the gap. Germline assignment: CDR1 MNHNY and CDR2 SVGAGI (reference sequence). CDR3 in amino acids: CASSYRPEETQYF. CDR3 in DNA: TGTGCCAGCAGTTACCGTCCCGAAGAGACCCAGTACTTC.

The CDR3 bases are TGTGCCAGCAGCGTGACAGGGAACCCCAATCAGCCCCAGCATTTT. Translated, it gives CASSVTGNPNQPQHF. The rearrangement uses TRBV5-8 and TRBJ1-5; 7 positions match TRBD1. The CDR3 is 15 residues long. Losses at the gene ends were 4 bases for V and 3 bases for J; bases not matched to a gene: 7. The germline V gene encodes CDR1 SGHTS and CDR2 YDEGEE.

This chain links TRBV5-6 with TRBJ2-1; 7 bases agree with TRBD2. CDR1 and CDR2 (germline): SGHDT, YYEEEE. V shed 3 bases, J shed 0 bases, and the junction held 6 bases outside the gene matches. The CDR3 contains 16 residues. The CDR3 coding sequence is TGTGCCAGCAGCTGGGGGGGACGAAGCTCCTACAATGAGCAGTTCTTC. It translates to CASSWGGRSSYNEQFF. Looking up the rest from reference TRBV5-6 and TRBJ2-1 gives the full variable domain: DAGVTQSPTHLIKTRGQQVTLRCSPKSGHDTVSWYQQALGQGPQFIFQYYEEEERQRGNFPDRFSGHQFPNYSSELNVNALLLGDSALYLCASSWGGRSSYNEQFFGPGTRLTVL.

V usage is TRBV6-5 and J usage is TRBJ2-7, with D maybe TRBD2 (5 bases). CDR1 is MNHEY and CDR2 is SVGAGI in the germline V gene. The V gene lost 6 bases and the J gene lost 5 bases, with 17 bases spanning the gap. CDR3 length: 14 amino acids. The CDR3 DNA reads TGTGCCAGCAGAAACCCATCGAGGGCCGACGAGCAGTACTTC. Encoded protein: CASRNPSRADEQYF.

The V and J genes are TRBV6-1 and TRBJ2-1; 7 nucleotides agree with TRBD1. Per germline, CDR1 MNHNS and CDR2 SASEGT. CDR3 size: 17 residues. Trimming removed 2 bases from V and 8 bases from J; junction bases left unmatched: 15. The CDR3 region is CASSEFGTGVYLYEQFF. For the CDR3, the DNA is TGTGCCAGCAGTGAATTCGGTACAGGGGTATATCTCTATGAGCAGTTCTTC.

V gene TRBV6-5 combines with J gene TRBJ2-7; D is undetermined. V gave up 4 bases and J gave up 6 bases, with 7 bases separating them. Germline CDR1 reads MNHEY; CDR2 reads SVGAGI. CDR3 length equals 11 residues. The CDR3 here is CASSLGIEQYF. The CDR3 nucleotides are TGTGCCAGCAGTTTGGGGATCGAGCAGTACTTC.

The chain is built from TRBV7-2 and TRBJ2-7; tentatively, D is TRBD1 (6 bases). The germline gives CDR1 SGHTA, CDR2 FQGNSA. Trimming removed 5 bases at V and 0 bases at J, with 17 bases between. This CDR3 is built from 16 residues. CDR3: CASSLIPGTPSYEQYF. DNA of the CDR3: TGTGCCAGCAGCCTCATCCCCGGGACACCCTCCTACGAGCAGTACTTC.

A single count supports this clone. The chain combines TRBV7-9 with TRBJ2-2; D possibly uses TRBD1 or TRBD2 (5 bases each). The V gene's germline CDR1 is SEHNR and CDR2 FQNEAQ (reference sequence). The length of the CDR3 is 15 residues. Trimming left V 4 bases short and J 7 bases short, with 16 bases between. CDR3 sequence reads: CASSSGSGSYGELFF. In DNA, the CDR3 is TGTGCCAGCAGCTCGGGATCAGGGTCGTACGGGGAGCTGTTTTTT.

The chain is built from TRBV9 and TRBJ2-6; 9 nucleotides align to TRBD1. The CDR3 loop spans 17 amino acids. CDR1 SGDLS and CDR2 YYNGEE come from the germline V gene. Trimming took 3 bases from V and 2 from J; bases not matched to a gene: 6. This chain's CDR3 is CASSDRDRVPGANVLTF. Here the CDR3 DNA reads TGTGCCAGCAGCGACCGGGACAGGGTTCCTGGGGCCAACGTCCTGACTTTC.

This clone was recorded a few times. The chain links TRBV2 to TRBJ1-1, with D unclear. The V and J ends lost 1 base and 5 bases respectively, with 5 bases between them. The germline V gene has CDR1 SNHLY and CDR2 FYNNEI. This CDR3 comprises 12 residues. The CDR3 DNA follows: TGTGCCAGCAGTGAAGGGGTGACTGAAGCTTTCTTT. This encodes CASSEGVTEAFF.

The V call is TRBV7-2, the J call TRBJ2-2; 9 bases are shared with TRBD1. There are 19 residues in the CDR3. V was pared by 2 bases and J by 2 bases, with 12 bases of the junction left unmatched. Germline CDR1 SGHTA, CDR2 FQGNSA. This CDR3 is CASSLSTGGTGYNTGELFF. CDR3 DNA sequence: TGTGCCAGCAGCTTATCTACCGGCGGGACAGGGTATAACACCGGGGAGCTGTTTTTT.

V is TRBV23-1 and J is TRBJ2-7; maybe TRBD1 (5 bases). TRBV23-1 is an ORF; its function is uncertain. Trimming took 0 bases from V and 4 from J, leaving 16 bases between them. This CDR3 contains 16 residues. This CDR3 is CASSQSVAGRGYEQYF. The DNA for the CDR3 is TGCGCCAGCAGTCAATCGGTCGCAGGGCGTGGTTACGAGCAGTACTTC.

CDR3 amino acids: CASSSRPARIEQFF. In DNA form, the CDR3 reads TGTGCCAGCAGCTCCAGACCTGCCAGGATAGAGCAGTTCTTC. The rearrangement uses TRBV7-6 and TRBJ2-1; D remains unclear. V was trimmed by 4 bases and J by 10 bases, leaving 17 bases between them. Germline CDR1 SGHVS, CDR2 FNYEAQ. The CDR3 contains 14 residues.

This chain links TRBV5-6 with TRBJ2-1; D remains unclear. CDR1 is SGHDT, CDR2 YYEEEE, per germline. The CDR3 is 14 amino acids. V gave up 4 bases and J gave up 5 bases, with 13 bases separating them. The CDR3 DNA is TGTGCCAGCAGCCCACCCCCGGCCAACAATGAGCAGTTCTTC. Translation: CASSPPPANNEQFF.

This clone was observed a few times. The rearrangement joins TRBV6-5 to TRBJ2-7; D remains ambiguous. The V end was cut by 6 bases, the J end by 0 bases, with 9 bases between. The CDR3 has 13 residues. CDR1 is MNHEY and CDR2 is SVGAGI in the germline V gene. The CDR3 DNA reads as TGTGCCAGCAGGGCAAGGAGCTCCTACGAGCAGTACTTC. Amino acids: CASRARSSYEQYF.

The CDR3 is CASSVGSNANYGYTF. In DNA form, the CDR3 reads TGTGCCAGCAGCGTAGGAAGCAATGCTAACTATGGCTACACCTTC. This sequence joins TRBV9 and TRBJ1-2; no clear D. Trimming took 0 bases from V and 0 from J, leaving 9 bases between them. From germline, CDR1 is SGDLS and CDR2 YYNGEE. The CDR3 is 15 residues long.

V and J are TRBV4-3 and TRBJ2-5, with D possibly TRBD2 on 6 matching bases. Per germline, CDR1 LGHNA and CDR2 YSLEER. V lost 1 base to trimming and J lost 4 bases, with 13 bases between them. CDR3 length equals 15 residues. The CDR3 nucleotides are TGCGCCAGCAGCCAAGCGTCCGGAGCGGGAGAGACCCAGTACTTC. It encodes CASSQASGAGETQYF.

The chain has TRBV27 and TRBJ1-1; D is perhaps TRBD1 (5 bases). Germline V lookup: CDR1 MNHEY, CDR2 SMNVEV (reference sequence). The CDR3 is 15 residues long. Trimming shortened V by 5 bases and J by 6 bases, and 19 bases separated the two germline ends. The CDR3 bases are TGTGCCAGCAGTCTAGGGACCTCGGGGGACTCTGAAGCTTTCTTT. Protein sequence: CASSLGTSGDSEAFF.

The rearrangement joins TRBV4-1 to TRBJ2-6, with TRBD1 identical over 7 bases. V was pared by 1 base and J by 0 bases, with 3 bases of the junction left unmatched. CDR3 length equals 17 residues. The germline CDR1 and CDR2 sequences are MGHRA and YSYEKL. The CDR3 region is CASSQAGGISGANVLTF. Written as DNA, the CDR3 is TGCGCCAGCAGCCAAGCAGGGGGAATCTCTGGGGCCAACGTCCTGACTTTC.